This TCR beta chain stems from a study of beta chain features in type 1 diabetes. The study, taken as a whole, reports: Type 1 diabetes patients showed a moderate but significant shortening of TCRB CDR3s in all four CD4+ subsets.

All of the isolated RNA was reverse transcribed, so expressed TCRB transcripts were sequenced. Repertoires were generated with immunoSEQ multiplex PCR, while TCRdb's copy carries only in-frame clones and drops some. The table shows 250,000 to 300,000 clones, with 24% occurring only once. Trimming cost V 1 base and J 3 bases, with 13 bases left between them. Germline V gene lookup returns CDR1 MGHRA and CDR2 YSYEKL. The CDR3 contains 16 residues. This clone was seen only a few times. Its matching antigen is unknown. The chain recombines TRBV4-1 with TRBJ2-1, with D perhaps matching TRBD1 (5 bases). The source material was naive CD4+ T cells from blood. This receptor was taken from a woman aged 30 to 39 with type 1 diabetes. For the CDR3, the DNA is TGCGCCAGCAGCCAAGGGCTACAGGCCCACTACAATGAGCAGTTCTTC. It encodes CASSQGLQAHYNEQFF.